Listed below are T cell receptor beta chains from one sample, sequenced in a study of blood T cells in healthy people across ages. TCRdb independently ran MiXCR on the 5' RACE reads; one entry per CDR3 protein. The table has some 1.6 million distinct CDR3 sequences, about 32% seen once. Input material: blood. Every receptor here comes from a woman in her 30s in good health. Both conserved end residues are part of each CDR3. D genes are given only for firm matches. Some rows have no size entry. The others give once, few or many, or a class for an expanded clone.

size,J,D,V,DNA,CDR3
.,TRBJ1-1,TRBD1,TRBV4-2,TGTGCCAGCAGCCAAACCGGAGGACAGGCACCAAGGAACACTGAAGCTTTCTTT,CASSQTGGQAPRNTEAFF
.,TRBJ1-5,.,TRBV20-1,TGCAGTGCTAGAGATAGGGAGGGACCAAGCAATCAGCCCCAGCATTTT,CSARDREGPSNQPQHF
few,TRBJ2-7,TRBD2,TRBV20-1,TGCAGTGCTAGATCCCTAGCGGGATCGATGCACGAGCAGTACTTC,CSARSLAGSMHEQYF
.,TRBJ2-5,.,TRBV20-1,TGCAGTGCTAGCGATCCCAGACCCGGAAAAGAGACCCAGTACTTC,CSASDPRPGKETQYF
.,TRBJ2-5,.,TRBV13,TGTGCCAGCAGCAAAAGAGGAACAGAGACCCAGTACTTC,CASSKRGTETQYF
.,TRBJ1-5,.,TRBV12-3/TRBV12-4,TGTGCCAGCACCCCGGGATATAGCAATCAGCCCCAGCATTTT,CASTPGYSNQPQHF
.,TRBJ2-3,.,TRBV4-2,.,CASSFYICSARPGGRDTQYF
.,TRBJ1-2,.,TRBV5-1,TGCGCCAGCAGCTTGAGAGGCGAGGGAAATGGCTACACCTTC,CASSLRGEGNGYTF
.,TRBJ2-1,.,TRBV7-7,TGTGCCAGCAGCTTAGAACTAGCATCTTACAATGAGCAGTTCTTC,CASSLELASYNEQFF
few,TRBJ1-6,.,TRBV7-9,TGTGCCAGCTCACCAGGGACACTGAGCTCCTATAATTCACCCCTCCACTTT,CASSPGTLSSYNSPLHF
.,TRBJ2-1,.,TRBV3-1,TGTGCCTGCAGCCCAGACTTAAACAATGAGCAGTTCTTC,CACSPDLNNEQFF
.,TRBJ2-5,TRBD2,TRBV20-1,TGCAGTGCTACACTACCTAGGACTAGCGGGGAAGAGACCCAGTACTTC,CSATLPRTSGEETQYF
.,TRBJ2-7,.,TRBV5-1,TGCGCCAGCAGCTGGACCCAGGGAACCCTCTACGAGCAGTACTTC,CASSWTQGTLYEQYF
few,TRBJ2-3,.,TRBV20-1,TGCAGTGCTACCGCGGGGGATACGCAGTATTTT,CSATAGDTQYF
.,TRBJ2-7,TRBD2,TRBV10-3,TGTGCCATCAGTGATAAGCGGGGGGGAATCGAGCAGTACTTC,CAISDKRGGIEQYF
.,TRBJ2-4,.,TRBV13,TGTGCCAGCAGTACCTGGGCGAGAGCCAAAAACATTCAGTACTTC,CASSTWARAKNIQYF
few,TRBJ2-1,TRBD2,TRBV4-2,TGTGCCAGTCGACCGGGACTAGCGGGGGGGCCCTACAATGAGCAGTTCTTC,CASRPGLAGGPYNEQFF